These T cell receptor beta chains were read from a single sample in a study of response to subunit inactivated influenza vaccine. A single record per CDR3 protein comes from TCRdb applying MiXCR to the RT-PCR reads. This table has approximately 530,000 distinct CDR3 sequences, approximately 12% appearing once. Sequenced material: PBMCs from blood, taken roughly 46 days after vaccination. The receptors were gathered from a man aged 45 to 65 who received an inactivated influenza vaccine. Both conserved end residues are part of each CDR3. The D gene is left open where the match is weak. Rows may omit the clone size; those that give it use once, few, many or a size class.

d_gene	j_gene	abundance	v_gene	CDR3aa	CDR3nt
TRBD2	TRBJ2-1	.	TRBV6-2/TRBV6-3	CASEREKVSDEQFF	TGTGCCAGCGAGCGGGAGAAGGTTTCTGATGAGCAGTTCTTC
.	TRBJ1-1	few	TRBV7-2	CASSSQQRNTEAFF	TGTGCCAGCAGCTCACAACAGAGGAACACTGAAGCTTTCTTT
.	TRBJ2-6	.	TRBV12-5	CASGLSGANVLTF	TGTGCTAGTGGTTTGTCTGGGGCCAACGTCCTGACTTTC
.	TRBJ1-5	.	TRBV20-1	CSARALSRGQEQPQHF	TGCAGTGCTAGAGCCCTAAGTCGGGGCCAGGAACAGCCCCAGCATTTT
TRBD2	TRBJ2-1	few	TRBV20-1	CSALGGSGSWDNEQFF	TGCAGTGCCCTCGGGGGTAGCGGGAGTTGGGACAATGAGCAGTTCTTC
.	TRBJ2-7	.	TRBV4-1	CASSHDRRGYEQYF	TGCGCCAGCAGTCATGACCGGCGGGGCTACGAGCAGTACTTC
TRBD2	TRBJ2-3	few	TRBV2	CARSGDLLTDTQYF	TGTGCCAGAAGCGGGGACCTCCTCACAGATACGCAGTATTTT
.	TRBJ2-7	.	TRBV4-1	CASSQDPGNEQYF	TGCGCCAGCAGCCAAGACCCAGGGAACGAGCAGTACTTC
.	TRBJ1-1	many	TRBV7-2	CASSFRNTEAFF	TGTGCCAGCAGTTTTAGGAACACTGAAGCTTTCTTT
.	TRBJ2-5	.	TRBV7-2	CASKDGVYQETQYF	TGTGCCAGCAAGGACGGGGTATACCAAGAGACCCAGTACTTC
.	TRBJ1-3	many	TRBV29-1	CSVEGEISGNTIYF	TGCAGCGTTGAAGGAGAAATATCTGGAAACACCATATATTTT
.	TRBJ2-1	many	TRBV12-3/TRBV12-4	CASSLLGEAYNEQFF	TGTGCCAGCAGTTTACTGGGGGAAGCCTACAATGAGCAGTTCTTC
.	TRBJ2-1	many	TRBV5-1	CASSLGNGDEQFF	TGCGCCAGCAGCTTGGGGAATGGCGATGAGCAGTTCTTC
TRBD1	TRBJ2-1	.	TRBV18	CASSRRTGVQNEQFF	TGTGCCAGCTCACGAAGGACAGGGGTGCAAAATGAGCAGTTCTTC
.	TRBJ1-5	.	TRBV28	CASSFYGTPNSNQPQHF	TGTGCCAGCAGTTTTTACGGGACACCTAATAGCAATCAGCCCCAGCATTTT
.	TRBJ1-1	.	TRBV3-1	CASSSQSGSPEAFF	TGTGCCAGCAGCTCCCAGTCTGGTTCGCCTGAAGCTTTCTTT
.	TRBJ2-3	many	TRBV7-3	CASSPLGGSGKGGTDTQYF	TGTGCCAGCAGCCCCCTAGGGGGAAGCGGGAAAGGCGGCACAGATACGCAGTATTTT
.	TRBJ1-1	few	TRBV12-3/TRBV12-4	CASSSKAGMNTEAFF	TGTGCCAGCAGTTCCAAGGCAGGGATGAACACTGAAGCTTTCTTT
TRBD1	TRBJ2-5	once	TRBV7-9	CASSFKPGQHQETQYF	TGTGCCAGCAGCTTTAAACCGGGACAGCACCAGGAGACCCAGTACTTC
.	TRBJ1-2	.	TRBV12-3/TRBV12-4	CASSLGLSPPTHGYTF	TGTGCCAGCAGTTTAGGCTTGAGCCCCCCTACCCATGGCTACACCTTC
.	TRBJ2-1	.	TRBV6-2/TRBV6-3	CASRPGLLTYNEHFF	TGTGCCAGCAGGCCGGGACTCCTAACCTACAATGAGCACTTCTTC
.	TRBJ2-3	few	TRBV11-2	CASSQAPQRSGGTDTQYF	TGTGCCAGCAGCCAAGCCCCACAGCGATCGGGGGGCACAGATACGCAGTATTTT
TRBD2	TRBJ2-1	few	TRBV18	CASSPLTSGMAEQFF	TGTGCCAGCTCACCCTTAACTAGCGGGATGGCTGAGCAGTTCTTC
TRBD2	TRBJ2-1	.	TRBV29-1	CSVPPSGLSYNEQFF	TGCAGCGTTCCCCCTAGCGGTCTCTCCTACAATGAGCAGTTCTTC
.	TRBJ2-1	.	TRBV11-2	CASRRDARSSYNEQFF	TGTGCCAGCAGGCGCGACGCCAGGAGCTCCTACAATGAGCAGTTCTTC
.	TRBJ1-1	.	TRBV20-1	CSARDKRVNTEAFF	TGCAGTGCTAGAGATAAGAGAGTGAACACTGAAGCTTTCTTT